Included here is one T cell receptor (beta chain) sequence, with context. There is no known antigen for this receptor. Base qualities are not provided; no much larger clone lies one nucleotide away. The sample is drawn from a study of radiation and T cells in renal cell carcinoma (TCRdb year 2020). Regarding the study in general: The samples were obtained from a clinical trial, where primary renal cell carcinomas were treated with 15 Gy stereotactic body radiation therapy and then removed by nephrectomy 4 weeks afterward. A total of 50 to 60 samples underwent TCR beta sequencing, made up of 26 tumors and about 27 peripheral blood samples. Across all 53 samples, 4,000,000 or so unique CDR3 nucleotide sequences encoding approximately 3,000,000 unique CDR3 amino acid sequences were identified.

Read against the paper, the sample's time point label means: baseline pretreatment blood. The treatment or condition label of this sample denotes: 15 Gy SBRT to primary tumor, nephrectomy 4 weeks later. To follow tumor-enriched clonotypes, peripheral blood was collected serially from radiation-treated patients at baseline and again at 2 weeks and 4 weeks after SBRT. Every patient had renal cell carcinoma of clear cell pathology. Genomic DNA for TCR sequencing was prepared using the QIAamp DNA Blood Mini Kit (Qiagen). The analyses included just those samples that passed every quality control check. From the cysteine up to the phenylalanine, the CDR3 has a length of 13 residues. The only DNA kept is the CDR3, 39 bases in frame from the first base. Relative to germline, V is 5 bases shorter and J is 8 bases shorter, with 15 bases between their ends. According to the germline V gene, CDR1 reads SGHAT and CDR2 reads FQNNGV.

Here is what the overall study found, with its caveats: Blood repertoire dynamics were not followed beyond 4 weeks after treatment. An increase in top tumor clonotypes in blood was observed from baseline to 2 weeks post-radiation, followed by contraction by 4 weeks, which was taken to suggest transient expansion of tumor-resident clones. Because no pretreatment tumor biopsies were available, whether clonotypes were present in the tumor at baseline could not be determined. With a single-armed trial design, the study had no way to address how radiation dose or scheduling affects the TCR repertoire.

TCR beta libraries were generated from genomic DNA with the immunoSEQ kit, following the manufacturer's recommendations. To prepare libraries, a first multiplex PCR with proprietary primers was run, followed by a second PCR that added unique barcodes, and a bead cleanup was done after each round. A positive control reaction and a negative control reaction, both provided in the kit, were run with every batch of samples. The final libraries were assessed on an Agilent 4200 TapeStation D1000 ScreenTape, pooled by volume, and quantified by qPCR. Sequencing ran on an Illumina NextSeq500 with a MidOutput 150-cycle cartridge, using 156 Read1 and 15 Index1 cycles with kit custom primers. The pooled library was loaded at about 0.93 pM with approximately 18% PhiX control spiked in. On the study's bioinformatics: The vendor-processed data were analyzed in R, and a clonotype was defined as all T cells that share the same CDR3 nucleotide sequence. In the clone abundance analyses, frequencies were normalized to the 10,000 most abundant clones in each sample. Public T cell clones, which averaged fewer than five per sample, were excluded before analysis. An abundance difference of at least 32-fold between compartments was the criterion for calling clonotypes tumor-enriched or baseline blood-enriched. A beta-binomial differential abundance model was used to identify clonotypes that were expanded or contracted between blood time points. Tumor-blood repertoire similarity was measured with the Baroni-Urbani and Buser coefficient, and group comparisons used two-tailed Wilcoxon tests in R. In its TCRdb copy, this immuneACCESS table keeps in-frame sequences only and misses some clones. Where compared with another copy, unresolved V genes explain less than half of these, and the others have no known cause. V and J calls and clone size come straight from that table; D and trimming were deduced from the DNA. This sample comprises about 140,000 clones, 70% to 90% of them detected only once. The ten largest clones represent less than 25% of the sample.

This receptor was taken from a woman aged 45-59 years with renal cell carcinoma. This chain joins TRBV11-2 to TRBJ1-2; TRBD1 is perhaps the D gene, given 6 matching bases. The source was blood, collected from a patient whose treatment included radiotherapy and nephrectomy. CDR3 region: CASSRGAGDGYTF. Read as DNA, the sequence is TGTGCCAGCAGCCGGGGGGCAGGAGACGGCTACACCTTC.